The next 9 T cell receptor beta chains were all read from a single sample in a study of neurological immune-mediated disorders. TCRdb re-called the 5' RACE reads with MiXCR, one entry per CDR3 protein. Seen here are roughly 55,000 distinct CDR3 sequences, 16% observed once, and the top ten hold 4% to 4.5%. Input material: PBMCs. These receptor sequences come from a man in his sixties in good health.

This clonotype was observed at least ten times. The V gene is TRBV4-3, the J gene TRBJ2-3; 8 positions agree with TRBD1. Germline CDR1 LGHNA, CDR2 YSLEER. This CDR3 is 18 amino acids long. Trimming removed 1 base from V and 2 bases from J; junction bases left unmatched: 11. The CDR3 bases are TGCGCCAGCAGCCAAGGTCTCTCTCGGGACAGGTACACAGATACGCAGTATTTT. It translates to CASSQGLSRDRYTDTQYF.

This clonotype was detected ten times or more. CDR3 loop: CASSQAGAAFF. Written as DNA, the CDR3 is TGTGCCAGCAGCCAAGCAGGGGCAGCTTTCTTT. The rearrangement links TRBV3-1 to TRBJ1-1; possible D gene TRBD1, 6 bases. Per germline, CDR1 LGHDT and CDR2 YNNKEL (reference sequence). With 1 base removed from V and 10 bases from J, the gap between germline ends came to 7 bases. This CDR3 has 11 residues.

To note about this clonotype: Possible read error: a much larger clone is one base away. The chain is built from TRBV7-6 and TRBJ2-1; maybe TRBD1 (6 bases). This CDR3 has 13 amino acids. Trimming removed 4 bases from V and 10 bases from J, with 14 bases in between. Germline CDR1 and CDR2: SGHVS and FNYEAQ. The CDR3 spells CASSSGARGEQFF. The CDR3 DNA reads TGTGCCAGCAGCTCAGGGGCTCGTGGGGAGCAGTTCTTC. Filled out from reference TRBV7-6 and TRBJ2-1, the complete variable domain reads GAGVSQSPRYKVTKRGQDVALRCDPISGHVSLYWYRQALGQGPEFLTYFNYEAQQDKSGLPNDRFSAERPEGSISTLTIQRTEQRDSAMYRCASSSGARGEQFFGPGTRLTVL.

This clonotype was counted many times. The V gene is TRBV9, the J gene TRBJ2-5, with D perhaps matching TRBD2 (6 bases). Looked up from germline, CDR1 is SGDLS and CDR2 is YYNGEE. The CDR3 spans 13 residues. Trimming pared 4 bases from V and 4 bases from J, leaving 11 bases between. This chain's CDR3 is CASSLGLRETQYF. The CDR3 nucleotides read TGTGCCAGCAGCCTTGGACTAAGAGAGACCCAGTACTTC.

This clonotype showed up many times. The chain couples TRBV4-1 to TRBJ1-1; 9 bases are shared with TRBD1. The CDR3 runs 17 residues. V gave up 0 bases and J gave up 3 bases; unmatched junction bases: 8. Germline V gives CDR1 MGHRA, CDR2 YSYEKL. The CDR3 is CASSQDLGRQGDTEAFF. CDR3 coding DNA: TGCGCCAGCAGCCAAGACCTGGGGAGACAGGGGGACACTGAAGCTTTCTTT.

This clonotype was recorded at least ten times. The chain joins TRBV4-2 to TRBJ2-7; D call uncertain. This CDR3 region has 17 residues. V lost 0 bases, J lost 4 bases, and 19 bases lay in between. Germline lookup yields CDR1 LGHNA and CDR2 YNFKEQ. This CDR3 reads CASSQEVAVTGAYEQYF. CDR3 nucleotide sequence: TGTGCCAGCAGCCAAGAAGTCGCGGTAACGGGCGCGTACGAGCAGTACTTC.

At least ten counts were recorded for this clonotype. This chain uses TRBV20-1 with TRBJ2-3, with TRBD2 matching over 11 bases. Losses at the gene ends were 6 bases for V and 2 bases for J; bases not matched to a gene: 4. The germline gives CDR1 DFQATT, CDR2 SNEGSKA (reference sequence). This CDR3 is built from 14 residues. The CDR3 nucleotides are TGCAGTGCCCCGGGACTAGCGGACACAGATACGCAGTATTTT. Translating gives CSAPGLADTDTQYF.

This clonotype appeared many times. The chain has TRBV6-5 and TRBJ2-2, with TRBD1 matching 7 bases. CDR1 MNHEY and CDR2 SVGAGI come from the germline V gene. Trimming took 6 bases from V and 0 from J; bases not matched to a gene: 4. The CDR3 is made up of 15 amino acids. The CDR3 sequence is CASRSTGANTGELFF. CDR3 sequence (DNA): TGTGCCAGCAGAAGTACAGGGGCGAACACCGGGGAGCTGTTTTTT.

This clonotype was picked up many times. The genes are TRBV5-1 and TRBJ2-7, with D unclear. Germline V gene data show CDR1 as SGHRS and CDR2 as YFSETQ. Deletions cut 2 bases from V and 1 base from J, with 10 bases between. The CDR3 is made up of 14 amino acids. As DNA, the CDR3 is TGCGCCAGCAGCTTCTCGGGCCTATCCTACGAGCAGTACTTC. Protein product: CASSFSGLSYEQYF. The full variable domain, with the rest looked up from reference TRBV5-1 and TRBJ2-7, is KAGVTQTPRYLIKTRGQQVTLSCSPISGHRSVSWYQQTPGQGLQFLFEYFSETQRNKGNFPGRFSGRQFSNSRSEMNVSTLELGDSALYLCASSFSGLSYEQYFGPGTRLTVT.